This TCR beta chain was documented in a study of cytotoxic CD8 clonotypes in ibrutinib-treated CLL. The overall study: Samples averaged approximately 250,000 productive templates and tens of thousands of productive rearrangements. Notes on the study in general: Contraction or stability on treatment was seen for public clonotypes, which were uncommon.

Profiled with immunoSEQ multiplex PCR; TCRdb holds only in-frame clones, not every one. The sample consists of a few hundred thousand clones, 70% of them appearing once. V shed 4 bases and J shed 6 bases, with 19 bases lying between them. The CDR3 has 15 amino acids. From germline, CDR1 is SGHDN and CDR2 FVKESK. This clone came up a few times. The antigen remains unidentified. Sequencing used PBMCs, obtained after 24 months of ibrutinib treatment. The chain has TRBV14 and TRBJ2-7; D ambiguous. The source of this sequence is a human donor with chronic lymphocytic leukemia. CDR3 nucleotides: TGTGCCAGCAGCCCAACCTTTGGCAGACTGGTCGAGCAGTACTTC. Its translation is CASSPTFGRLVEQYF.